This is a list of T cell receptor beta chains from one sample in a study of cytomegalovirus exposure and HLA in healthy donors. Libraries were prepared by immunoSEQ multiplex PCR; TCRdb keeps only in-frame clonotypes and omits some of them. The sample comprises over 150,000 clones, around 83% of which are singletons, and around 1.2% rests with the top ten. Sequences were obtained from PBMCs. All receptors come from a girl aged 2 to 10 in good health and CMV-seropositive. Each CDR3 is given with its conserved first and last residue. D genes are given only for firm matches. Part of the rows lack a size; the others show once, few, many or a class for expanded clones.

>NA|TRBD2|15|TRBV28|TRBJ2-3
TGTGCCAGCAGTTTAAGTAGCGGGAACACAGATACGCAGTATTTT
CASSLSSGNTDTQYF
>NA|NA|13|TRBV10-2|TRBJ1-1
TGCGCCAGGTGCAGGGGCGAGGGCACTGAAGCTTTCTTT
CARCRGEGTEAFF
>few|NA|13|TRBV6-1|TRBJ1-3
TGTGCCAGCAGACAGTCGTCTGGAAACACCATATATTTT
CASRQSSGNTIYF
>NA|NA|15|TRBV11-2|TRBJ1-6
TGTGCCAGCAGCTTAGATACCGCAGGGTATTCACCCCTCCACTTT
CASSLDTAGYSPLHF
>NA|NA|15|TRBV11-3|TRBJ2-2
TGTGCCAGCAGCGCATACGGGGGGAACACCGGGGAGCTGTTTTTT
CASSAYGGNTGELFF
>NA|NA|17|TRBV21-1|TRBJ2-2
TGTGCCAGCAGCAAAGTCGGGACTAGCGGGGACACCGGGGAGCTGTTTTTT
CASSKVGTSGDTGELFF
>NA|NA|14|TRBV2|TRBJ1-2
TGTGCCAGCAGCGGCCTGCGGCATCTGCTATACTACACCTTC
CASSGLRHLLYYTF
>few|TRBD1|14|TRBV19|TRBJ1-1
TGTGCCAGTAGTCCAGGACAGGGCCGCACTGAAGCTTTCTTT
CASSPGQGRTEAFF
>NA|TRBD2|14|TRBV6-5|TRBJ2-7
TGTGCCAGCAGTACGGGACTAGCGAGGTACGAGCAGTACTTC
CASSTGLARYEQYF
>NA|TRBD2|15|TRBV7-6|TRBJ2-1
TGTGCCAGCAGCTTCATCGGGACTAGCGTTAATGAGCAGTTCTTC
CASSFIGTSVNEQFF
>NA|NA|13|TRBV5-1|TRBJ2-7
TGCGCCAGCAGCGCGACAGAAAATTACGAGCAGTACTTC
CASSATENYEQYF
>NA|TRBD1|16|TRBV11-3|TRBJ1-1
TGTGCCAGCAGCCCTGCTACGACAGGGTGGACCACTGAAGCTTTCTTT
CASSPATTGWTTEAFF
>NA|NA|15|TRBV5-6|TRBJ1-3
TGTGCCAGCAGCAGTGATCCGGGGGGGGGAAACACCATATATTTT
CASSSDPGGGNTIYF
>NA|NA|14|TRBV11-2|TRBJ1-2
TGTGCCAGCAGCTTAGCCACAGGGCTGGATGGCTACACCTTC
CASSLATGLDGYTF
>NA|NA|16|TRBV6-6|TRBJ2-1
TGTGCCAGCAGTTACTCAGGGGGGGCAGGGATAGGAGAGCAGTTCTTC
CASSYSGGAGIGEQFF
>NA|NA|14|TRBV27|TRBJ2-1
TGTGCCAGCAGTTTATCTGGAGGACCTAATGAGCAGTTCTTC
CASSLSGGPNEQFF
>NA|TRBD1|16|TRBV5-4|TRBJ1-6
TGTGCCAGCAGCTTGGGACAGGGGGTGAGCGATTCACCCCTCCACTTT
CASSLGQGVSDSPLHF
>NA|NA|15|TRBV9|TRBJ2-1
TGTGCCAGCAGCCCGTGGGGCCCCAGCACGTATGAGCAGTTCTTC
CASSPWGPSTYEQFF
>NA|NA|14|TRBV7-8|TRBJ2-7
TGTGCCAGCAGCTTATTAGCGATCGGCCACGAGCAGTACTTC
CASSLLAIGHEQYF
>NA|NA|12|TRBV11-2|TRBJ2-1
TGTGCCAGCAGCTTAGGTGGGGGGGAGCAGTTCTTC
CASSLGGGEQFF
>few|NA|15|TRBV4-1|TRBJ2-1
TGCGCCAGCAGCCAAGAGGCCGGGGCCTACAATGAGCAGTTCTTC
CASSQEAGAYNEQFF
>few|TRBD1|14|TRBV6-5|TRBJ2-7
TGTGCCAGCAATAACCTAGGACAGGGGTACGAGCAGTACTTC
CASNNLGQGYEQYF
>NA|TRBD1|18|TRBV7-8|TRBJ2-7
TGTGCCAGCAGCTCAGGGGGCCCAGGGCTCCTACTCCCCTACGAGCAGTACTTC
CASSSGGPGLLLPYEQYF
>NA|NA|16|TRBV9|TRBJ2-1
TGTGCCAGCAGCGTAGAAGGGCTAGCCAGGTACAATGAGCAGTTCTTC
CASSVEGLARYNEQFF
>NA|NA|15|TRBV4-2|TRBJ2-1
TGTGCCAGCAGCCAACTACGATCGCTAATAGATGAGCAGTTCTTC
CASSQLRSLIDEQFF
>NA|TRBD1|15|TRBV7-2|TRBJ1-3
TGTGCCAGCAGCCAACAGGGGGCCGGGGGAAACACCATATATTTT
CASSQQGAGGNTIYF
>NA|TRBD1|17|TRBV5-1|TRBJ1-4
TGCGCCAGCGGCTCCGGACAGGGGGCAGCGACTAATGAAAAACTGTTTTTT
CASGSGQGAATNEKLFF
>NA|NA|13|TRBV29-1|TRBJ1-1
TGCAGCGTGGAAGACGGGAGTCGGCTTGAAGCTTTCTTT
CSVEDGSRLEAFF
>many|TRBD1|14|TRBV6-1|TRBJ1-4
TGTGCCAGCAGTGGAAGGGGGCCTAATGAAAAACTGTTTTTT
CASSGRGPNEKLFF
>NA|TRBD1|14|TRBV30|TRBJ1-1
TGTGCCTGGACCGAAGACAGGGCGAATACTGAAGCTTTCTTT
CAWTEDRANTEAFF
>NA|TRBD1|16|TRBV4-1|TRBJ1-2
TGCGCCAGCAGCCACCAAACGGACAGGGGGTGGTATGGCTACACCTTC
CASSHQTDRGWYGYTF
>NA|TRBD2|16|TRBV25-1|TRBJ2-3
TGTGCCAGCAGTGAGACTAGCGGGAGGGCCAAAGATACGCAGTATTTT
CASSETSGRAKDTQYF
>NA|NA|12|TRBV2|TRBJ1-1
TGTGCCAGCAACCCCGACAGTAGCAAAGCTTTCTTT
CASNPDSSKAFF
>NA|NA|13|TRBV9|TRBJ1-2
TGTGCCAGCAGCGTAGCTGTCGATCGGGGCTACACCTTC
CASSVAVDRGYTF
>NA|NA|13|TRBV9|TRBJ2-3
TGTGCCAGCAGCCCGGGGGGCACAGATACGCAGTATTTT
CASSPGGTDTQYF
>NA|TRBD1|14|TRBV2|TRBJ1-5
TGTGCCAGCAGTGTTGAGGGGGCCGATCAGCCCCAGCATTTT
CASSVEGADQPQHF
>NA|TRBD1|12|TRBV11-2|TRBJ1-2
TGTGCCAGCAGCTTGAGGGGGCGCGGCTACACCTTC
CASSLRGRGYTF
>NA|TRBD1|14|TRBV11-3|TRBJ2-2
TGTGCCAGCAGCTCCGGGACAGCCACCGGGGAGCTGTTTTTT
CASSSGTATGELFF
>NA|NA|11|TRBV20-1|TRBJ1-1
TGCAGTGCGCGGGGGAACACTGAAGCTTTCTTT
CSARGNTEAFF
>once|TRBD2|12|TRBV29-1|TRBJ2-7
TGCAGCGCTGGGACTAGTCCCAACGAGCAGTACTTC
CSAGTSPNEQYF
>NA|TRBD1|16|TRBV13|TRBJ1-2
TGTGCCAGCAGCACCAACCAGGGACAGGGGGTTTATGGCTACACCTTC
CASSTNQGQGVYGYTF
>NA|NA|17|TRBV25-1|TRBJ1-2
TGTGCCAGCAGTGAATTCGGAGTGAAAGGGGGGGGCTATGGCTACACCTTC
CASSEFGVKGGGYGYTF
>NA|TRBD1|17|TRBV5-6|TRBJ2-7
TGTGCCAGCAGCTTGGCTCTCTGGACAGGGGGCCGAGACGAGCAGTACTTC
CASSLALWTGGRDEQYF
>NA|NA|14|TRBV9|TRBJ1-2
TGTGCCAGCAGCGTAGAGACAGACAACTATGGCTACACCTTC
CASSVETDNYGYTF
>NA|TRBD1|15|TRBV5-4|TRBJ1-1
TGTGCCAGCAGCCTAAACAGGGGGCTACACACTGAAGCTTTCTTT
CASSLNRGLHTEAFF
>once|TRBD2|13|TRBV25-1|TRBJ2-7
TGTGCCAGCTATAGCGGGCATTCCTACGAGCAGTACTTC
CASYSGHSYEQYF
>NA|TRBD1|15|TRBV5-4|TRBJ1-1
TGTGCCAGCAGCTTGGATCCCGGGACAGGGGATGAAGCTTTCTTT
CASSLDPGTGDEAFF
>NA|TRBD1|14|TRBV19|TRBJ1-5
TGTGCCAGTAGACCCCAAACAGGGGGGCAGCCCCAGCATTTT
CASRPQTGGQPQHF
>few|TRBD1|17|TRBV7-6|TRBJ2-3
TGTGCCAGCAGCTTAGTAGAAGAGGGGGCCGGCACAGATACGCAGTATTTT
CASSLVEEGAGTDTQYF
>NA|TRBD2|16|TRBV11-3|TRBJ2-3
TGTGCCAGCAGCTGGACCGGGACTAGCGCAACAGATACGCAGTATTTT
CASSWTGTSATDTQYF
>NA|TRBD2|15|TRBV4-1|TRBJ2-7
TGCGCCAGCAGCCGACTAGCGGGGGGCCTATACGAGCAGTACTTC
CASSRLAGGLYEQYF